The T cell receptor beta chain described here comes from a study of T cell changes during pregnancy in multiple sclerosis. This CDR3 region has 19 residues. Germline V gene lookup returns CDR1 GTSNPN and CDR2 SVGIG (reference sequence). Trimming left V 2 bases short and J 4 bases short, with 29 bases between. Measured with immunoSEQ multiplex PCR; TCRdb has only the in-frame clones, and not every one. This table has 42,000 or so clones, 94% appearing once. The chain has TRBV30 and TRBJ1-1; D ambiguous. The sequence derives from a female donor with multiple sclerosis, enrolled in a pregnancy study. This specimen consisted of CD4+ T cells from peripheral blood mononuclear cells, obtained after pregnancy. CDR3 nucleotides: TGTGCCTGGAGTAAAAGCGGTGATTTAGTGGCCAAACGCGGCACTGAAGCTTTCTTT. Translation gives CAWSKSGDLVAKRGTEAFF.